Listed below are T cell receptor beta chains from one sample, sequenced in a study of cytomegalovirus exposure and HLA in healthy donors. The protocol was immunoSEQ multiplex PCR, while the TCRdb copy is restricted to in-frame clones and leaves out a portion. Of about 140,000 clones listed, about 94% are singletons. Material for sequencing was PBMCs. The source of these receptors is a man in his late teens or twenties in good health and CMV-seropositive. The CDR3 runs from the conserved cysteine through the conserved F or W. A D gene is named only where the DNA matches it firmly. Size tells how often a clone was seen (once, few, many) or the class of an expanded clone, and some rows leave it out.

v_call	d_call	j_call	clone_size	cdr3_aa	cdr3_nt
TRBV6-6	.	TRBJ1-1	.	CASTAHPGMNTEAFF	TGTGCCAGCACCGCTCATCCGGGTATGAACACTGAAGCTTTCTTT
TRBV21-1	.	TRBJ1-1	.	CASSKEGRTEAFF	TGTGCCAGCAGCAAAGAGGGGAGGACTGAAGCTTTCTTT
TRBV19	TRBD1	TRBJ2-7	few	CASSLRDSNEQYF	TGTGCCAGTAGTCTGAGGGACAGTAACGAGCAGTACTTC
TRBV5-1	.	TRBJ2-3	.	CASRLTGPSTDTQYF	TGCGCCAGCAGACTGACAGGCCCTAGCACAGATACGCAGTATTTT
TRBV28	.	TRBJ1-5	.	CASSLPPLGGQPQHF	TGTGCCAGCAGTTTACCGCCCCTTGGGGGGCAGCCCCAGCATTTT
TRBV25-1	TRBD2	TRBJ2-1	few	CASSGRGGSNHEQFF	TGTGCCAGCAGCGGTCGAGGCGGGAGTAATCATGAGCAGTTCTTC
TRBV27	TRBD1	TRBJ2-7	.	CASSLTGQGTYYEQYF	TGTGCCAGCAGTCTCACCGGACAGGGGACGTACTACGAGCAGTACTTC
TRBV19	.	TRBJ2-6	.	CASSIQASGANVLTF	TGTGCCAGTAGTATTCAGGCCTCTGGGGCCAACGTCCTGACTTTC
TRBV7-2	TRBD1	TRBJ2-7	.	CASSLVGTDLYEQYF	TGTGCCAGCAGCTTAGTCGGGACAGATCTTTACGAGCAGTACTTC
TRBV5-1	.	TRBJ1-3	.	CASSLEGTGNTIYF	TGCGCCAGCAGCTTGGAGGGGACTGGAAACACCATATATTTT
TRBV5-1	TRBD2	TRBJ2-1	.	CASIVGTSGSGRRNEQFF	TGCGCCAGCATCGTGGGTACTAGCGGGAGTGGGCGGCGCAATGAGCAGTTCTTC
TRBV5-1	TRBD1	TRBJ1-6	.	CASSRETGVNSPLHF	TGCGCCAGCAGCAGAGAGACAGGGGTTAATTCACCCCTCCACTTT
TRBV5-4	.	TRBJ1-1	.	CASSPKAGPNTEAFF	TGTGCCAGCAGCCCAAAAGCAGGCCCGAACACTGAAGCTTTCTTT
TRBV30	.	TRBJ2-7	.	CAWSGLQGGYEQYF	TGTGCCTGGAGTGGGTTGCAGGGTGGGTACGAGCAGTACTTC
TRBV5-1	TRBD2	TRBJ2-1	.	CASSLAGLAGWFDEQFF	TGCGCCAGCAGCTTGGCCGGGCTAGCGGGATGGTTCGATGAGCAGTTCTTC
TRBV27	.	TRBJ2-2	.	CASSLLGVAGELFF	TGTGCCAGCAGTTTATTAGGGGTCGCCGGGGAGCTGTTTTTT
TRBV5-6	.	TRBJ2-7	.	CASSLGGAGYEQYF	TGTGCCAGCAGCTTGGGCGGAGCGGGTTACGAGCAGTACTTC
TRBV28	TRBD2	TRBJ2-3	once	CASSFRTSGSSGTDTQYF	TGTGCCAGCAGTTTTAGAACTAGCGGGAGCTCGGGCACAGATACGCAGTATTTT
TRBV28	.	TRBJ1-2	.	CASSSLLGGHGYTF	TGTGCCAGCAGTTCCCTTCTCGGGGGACATGGCTACACCTTC
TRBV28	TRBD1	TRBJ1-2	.	CASNLGGQGYTF	TGTGCCAGCAATCTAGGGGGCCAGGGCTACACCTTC
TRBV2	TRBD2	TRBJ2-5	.	CASRTRLAGVQETQYF	TGTGCCAGCAGAACGAGACTAGCGGGTGTCCAAGAGACCCAGTACTTC
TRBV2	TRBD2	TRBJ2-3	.	CASSRTTTRLAGVIDTQYF	TGTGCCAGCAGTCGAACCACGACCCGACTAGCGGGAGTTATAGATACGCAGTATTTT
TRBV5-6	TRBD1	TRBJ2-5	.	CASSYRTGRETQYF	TGTGCCAGCAGTTACCGGACAGGGCGAGAGACCCAGTACTTC
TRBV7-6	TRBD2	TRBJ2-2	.	CASSLVAGGVTGELFF	TGTGCCAGCAGCTTAGTAGCGGGAGGGGTCACCGGGGAGCTGTTTTTT
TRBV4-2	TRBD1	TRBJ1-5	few	CASSLRMGQGGQPQHF	TGTGCCAGCAGCCTACGGATGGGACAGGGGGGTCAGCCCCAGCATTTT
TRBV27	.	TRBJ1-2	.	CASSSADRLRFYGYTF	TGTGCCAGCAGTTCCGCCGACAGGCTAAGGTTCTATGGCTACACCTTC
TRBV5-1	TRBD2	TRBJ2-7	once	CASSFGVAGDEQYF	TGCGCCAGCAGCTTTGGGGTAGCGGGAGACGAGCAGTACTTC
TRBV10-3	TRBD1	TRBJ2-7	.	CATTPGTATYEQYF	TGTGCCACCACCCCCGGGACAGCAACCTACGAGCAGTACTTC
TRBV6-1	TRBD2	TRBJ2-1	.	CASSEARRLADSYNEQFF	TGTGCCAGCAGTGAAGCGCGGCGACTAGCGGATTCCTACAATGAGCAGTTCTTC
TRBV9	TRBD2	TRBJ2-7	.	CASSVDGRRYEQYF	TGTGCCAGCAGCGTAGACGGGAGGCGGTACGAGCAGTACTTC
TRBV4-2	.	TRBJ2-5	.	CASSQIEETQYF	TGTGCCAGCAGCCAAATAGAAGAGACCCAGTACTTC
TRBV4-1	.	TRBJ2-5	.	CASSLRVQRAQETQYF	TGCGCCAGCAGCTTAAGGGTCCAGCGGGCCCAAGAGACCCAGTACTTC
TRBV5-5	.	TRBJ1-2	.	CASSAGPTNYGYTF	TGTGCCAGCAGCGCGGGACCGACTAACTATGGCTACACCTTC
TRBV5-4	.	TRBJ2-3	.	CASSSGDGDTQYF	TGTGCCAGCAGCTCGGGAGACGGGGATACGCAGTATTTT
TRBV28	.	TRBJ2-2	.	CASSFAMSWTGELFF	TGTGCCAGCAGTTTTGCCATGAGTTGGACCGGGGAGCTGTTTTTT
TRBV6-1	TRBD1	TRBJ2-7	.	CASSAETGGITYEQYF	TGTGCCAGCAGTGCAGAAACAGGGGGGATCACCTACGAGCAGTACTTC
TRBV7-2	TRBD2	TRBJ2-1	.	CASSKGLAGYNEQFF	TGTGCCAGCAGCAAGGGACTAGCGGGGTACAATGAGCAGTTCTTC
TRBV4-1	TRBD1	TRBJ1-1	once	CASSQDRGTEAFF	TGCGCCAGCAGCCAAGACAGGGGGACTGAAGCTTTCTTT
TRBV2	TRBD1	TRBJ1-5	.	CASSWTGASNQPQHF	TGTGCCAGCAGTTGGACAGGGGCGAGCAATCAGCCCCAGCATTTT
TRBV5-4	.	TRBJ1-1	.	CASSSDGAGAPETEAFF	TGTGCCAGCAGCTCCGACGGGGCAGGGGCGCCGGAAACTGAAGCTTTCTTT
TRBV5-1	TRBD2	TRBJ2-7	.	CASRLAGGYEQYF	TGCGCCAGCCGACTAGCGGGAGGGTACGAGCAGTACTTC
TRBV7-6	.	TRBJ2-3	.	CASSAEVGGSTDTQYF	TGTGCCAGCAGCGCCGAGGTCGGAGGGAGCACAGATACGCAGTATTTT
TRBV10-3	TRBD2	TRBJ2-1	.	CAIRELAGVNNEQFF	TGTGCCATCAGGGAACTAGCGGGAGTTAACAATGAGCAGTTCTTC
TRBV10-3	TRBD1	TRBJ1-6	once	CAISPTGGNSPLHF	TGTGCCATCAGCCCGACAGGGGGAAATTCACCCCTCCACTTT
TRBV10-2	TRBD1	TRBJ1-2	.	CASSSWTGGNYGYTF	TGCGCCAGCAGTTCCTGGACAGGGGGTAACTATGGCTACACCTTC
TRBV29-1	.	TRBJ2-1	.	CSVEPPFRGSYNEQFF	TGCAGCGTTGAACCGCCATTCCGGGGGTCCTACAATGAGCAGTTCTTC
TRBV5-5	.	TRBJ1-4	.	CASSQERNEKLFF	TGTGCCAGCAGCCAAGAGAGGAATGAAAAACTGTTTTTT
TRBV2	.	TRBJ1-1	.	CASYLDRNTEAFF	TGTGCCAGCTATCTGGACAGGAACACTGAAGCTTTCTTT
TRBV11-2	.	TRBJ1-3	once	CASSFGQSRNTIYF	TGTGCCAGCAGCTTTGGACAGAGCCGCAACACCATATATTTT
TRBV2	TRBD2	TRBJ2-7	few	CASREREAGNEQYF	TGTGCCAGCAGAGAGCGGGAGGCCGGGAACGAGCAGTACTTC